Below, 11 T cell receptor beta chains from the same sample are listed, as sequenced in a study of response to subunit inactivated influenza vaccine. Each CDR3 protein gets one entry after TCRdb re-called the RT-PCR reads with MiXCR. The sample yields about 520,000 distinct CDR3 sequences, roughly 25% seen once. This sample comprised CD4+ T cells sorted from PBMCs, obtained approximately 5 days after vaccination. The receptors shown here come from a man aged 50-59 years who received an inactivated influenza vaccine.

The chain carries TRBV12-3 or TRBV12-4 and TRBJ2-7; 7 nucleotides line up with TRBD1. J lost 4 bases, V lost 7 bases, and 10 bases had no gene match. The CDR3 is 14 amino acids. CDR3 amino acids: CASTKTGIYYEQYF. The CDR3 DNA reads as TGTGCCAGCACCAAGACAGGGATCTATTACGAGCAGTACTTC.

The rearrangement joins TRBV20-1 to TRBJ2-3, with 11 positions matching TRBD2. Germline CDR1 is DFQATT and CDR2 is SNEGSKA (reference sequence). CDR3 length: 16 amino acids. Losses at the gene ends were 0 bases for V and 4 bases for J; bases not matched to a gene: 6. DNA for the CDR3: TGCAGTGCTAGAGATCTGCTTAGCGGGAGGGCAGATACGCAGTATTTT. The encoded protein is CSARDLLSGRADTQYF.

V usage is TRBV9 and J usage is TRBJ2-3; 12 bases line up with TRBD2. The CDR3 is made up of 16 amino acids. In germline, CDR1 is SGDLS, CDR2 YYNGEE. Trimming removed 3 bases from V and 4 bases from J; junction bases left unmatched: 6. Written as DNA, the CDR3 is TGTGCCAGCAGCGCCCAATCTAGCGGGAGGGCAGATACGCAGTATTTT. Amino acid sequence: CASSAQSSGRADTQYF.

A few counts support this clonotype. The V gene is TRBV4-3, the J gene TRBJ2-3; the match to TRBD2 covers 9 bases. The ends lost 3 bases at V and 0 bases at J; junction bases unmatched: 7. This CDR3 has 17 residues. The V gene's germline CDR1 is LGHNA and CDR2 YSLEER. The CDR3 region has the DNA TGCGCCAGCAGCCAGGCCGGGACTAGCAGTAGCACAGATACGCAGTATTTT. This gives the protein CASSQAGTSSSTDTQYF.

The chain combines TRBV10-3 with TRBJ2-1; TRBD2 matches at 11 bases. Trimming cost V 6 bases and J 3 bases; bases outside gene matches: 4. The germline gives CDR1 ENHRY, CDR2 SYGVKD. This CDR3 comprises 15 residues. The CDR3 here is CAIRTGLAVYNEQFF. The CDR3 nucleotides are TGTGCCATCAGAACGGGACTAGCGGTCTACAATGAGCAGTTCTTC.

As for this clonotype: One end of the junction does not line up with germline, which may come from a read error. This chain joins TRBV20-1 and TRBJ1-3; 8 bases fit TRBD1. Germline-derived CDR1 and CDR2 are DFQATT and SNEGSKA (reference sequence). CDR3 length equals 13 residues. This chain's CDR3 is CSAPQGAGNTIYF. CDR3 DNA: TGCAGTGCCCCCCAGGGGGCTGGAAACACAATATATTTT.

This chain joins TRBV28 and TRBJ2-7, with D possibly being TRBD1 or TRBD2 (5 bases each). CDR3 size: 13 residues. The V end was cut by 6 bases, the J end by 7 bases, with 16 bases between. Germline V gene lookup returns CDR1 MDHEN and CDR2 SYDVKM. CDR3 sequence: CASRPGALEEQYF. The CDR3 coding sequence is TGTGCCAGCAGACCCGGGGCCTTGGAGGAGCAGTACTTC.

V usage is TRBV12-3 or TRBV12-4 and J usage is TRBJ1-5, with 7 bases that match TRBD1. The length of the CDR3 is 13 residues. The trim removed 6 bases at V and 7 bases at J, leaving 6 bases unmatched. CDR3 sequence (DNA): TGTGCCAGCAGCCGACAGGGCAGCCAGCCCCAGCATTTT. The encoded protein is CASSRQGSQPQHF.

CDR3 sequence (DNA): TGTGCCAGCTCATGGGGGTACACTGAAGCTTTCTTT. This sequence encodes CASSWGYTEAFF. The rearrangement uses TRBV18 and TRBJ1-1, with D possibly matching TRBD1 (5 bases). The CDR3 runs to 12 residues. The ends were cut back, 5 bases at V and 3 bases at J, with 7 bases in the middle. Germline lookup yields CDR1 KGHSH and CDR2 LQKENI.

This clonotype was counted ten times or more. An end of the junction differs from the germline gene, which may be a read error. This chain links TRBV5-6 with TRBJ2-1, with D perhaps TRBD1 or TRBD2 (5 bases each). CDR1 is SGHDT and CDR2 is YYEEEE in the germline V gene. The CDR3 is 15 residues long. The CDR3 DNA reads as TGCGCCAGCAGCCGGGGACGGAGCTCCTACAATGAGCAGTTCTTC. Its protein is CASSRGRSSYNEQFF. Using reference TRBV5-6 and TRBJ2-1 for the parts outside the CDR3, the full variable domain is DAGVTQSPTHLIKTRGQQVTLRCSPKSGHDTVSWYQQALGQGPQFIFQYYEEEERQRGNFPDRFSGHQFPNYSSELNVNALLLGDSALYLCASSRGRSSYNEQFFGPGTRLTVL.

The genes are TRBV5-1 and TRBJ2-7; a possible D gene is TRBD2 (5 bases). The CDR3 sequence is 14 residues long. Trimming took off 4 bases at V and 1 base at J, with 12 bases between the two ends. Germline V CDR1 and CDR2: SGHRS, YFSETQ. This CDR3 reads CASSRDTGSYEQYF. The CDR3 coding sequence is TGCGCCAGCAGCCGCGACACGGGATCCTACGAGCAGTACTTC. Filled out from reference TRBV5-1 and TRBJ2-7, the complete variable domain reads KAGVTQTPRYLIKTRGQQVTLSCSPISGHRSVSWYQQTPGQGLQFLFEYFSETQRNKGNFPGRFSGRQFSNSRSEMNVSTLELGDSALYLCASSRDTGSYEQYFGPGTRLTVT.